This T cell receptor beta chain was identified during a study of shared T cell receptors in the human thymus. Assay: immunoSEQ multiplex PCR; the TCRdb copy retains only in-frame clones and omits some. The table includes approximately 730,000 clones, 70% to 90% detected once. CDR3 length equals 14 residues. Germline CDR1 MNHEY, CDR2 SVGAGI. The J segment lost 0 bases and the V segment lost 6 bases, leaving 4 bases of the junction unmatched. These data were likewise used in another study, on human thymus T cells. From that second work: Among the donors, all were healthy Finnish infants having corrective surgery for congenital heart defects. Thymus specimens were resections from corrective heart surgery. Among thymic and blood repertoires, usage of V and J genes appeared biased. Related work showed strongly overlapping thymic repertoires across unrelated individuals.

The V gene is TRBV6-5, the J gene TRBJ1-1; 7 bases agree with TRBD1. The specimen was thymocytes. The receptor was derived from a girl less than two years old with a congenital heart defect. In DNA form, the CDR3 reads TGTGCCAGCAGACAGGGGATTTTGAACACTGAAGCTTTCTTT. It specifies CASRQGILNTEAFF.